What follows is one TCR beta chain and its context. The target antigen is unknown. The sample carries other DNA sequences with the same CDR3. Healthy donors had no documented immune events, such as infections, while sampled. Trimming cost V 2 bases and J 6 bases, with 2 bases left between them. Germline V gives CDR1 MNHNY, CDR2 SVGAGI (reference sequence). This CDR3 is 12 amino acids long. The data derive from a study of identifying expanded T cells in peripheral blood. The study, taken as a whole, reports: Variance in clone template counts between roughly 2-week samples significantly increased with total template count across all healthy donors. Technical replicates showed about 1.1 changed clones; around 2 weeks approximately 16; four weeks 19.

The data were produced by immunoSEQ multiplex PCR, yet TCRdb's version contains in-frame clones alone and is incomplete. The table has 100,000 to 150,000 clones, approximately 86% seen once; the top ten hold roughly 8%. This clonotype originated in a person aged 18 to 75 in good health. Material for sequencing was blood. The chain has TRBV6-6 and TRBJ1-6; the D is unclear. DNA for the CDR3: TGTGCCAGCAGTTACCCTAATTCACCCCTCCACTTT. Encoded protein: CASSYPNSPLHF.